Each of the 32 T cell receptor beta chains below was sequenced from the same sample in a study of cytomegalovirus exposure and HLA in healthy donors. PCR amplification relied on 60 Vbeta primers (plus 13 Jbeta primers). Libraries were prepared by immunoSEQ multiplex PCR; TCRdb keeps only in-frame clonotypes and omits some of them. The sample comprises fewer than 85,000 clones, around 80% of which are singletons, and 9% to 13% rests with the top ten. The sequencing input was PBMCs. These receptors all stem from a male donor in good health and CMV-seropositive.

The genes are TRBV19 and TRBJ2-1, with TRBD1 identical over 8 bases. CDR1 is LNHDA and CDR2 is SQIVND in the germline V gene (reference sequence). Unmatched junction bases numbered 7, after V lost 6 bases and J lost 6 bases. CDR3 length: 14 amino acids. For the CDR3, the DNA is TGTGCCAGTAGCAGGACAGGGTCCGGCAATGAGCAGTTCTTC. Residues: CASSRTGSGNEQFF.

The table lists this clone with a count of one. J is TRBJ2-5 and V is TRBV10-1; D possibly corresponds to TRBD1 (6 bases). V shed 0 bases and J shed 1 base, with 6 bases lying between them. This CDR3 comprises 14 residues. Looked up from germline, CDR1 is WNHNN and CDR2 is SYGVQD (reference sequence). The CDR3 sequence: CASSESGAQETQYF. The CDR3 DNA sequence: TGCGCCAGCAGTGAGTCGGGGGCCCAAGAGACCCAGTACTTC.

This clone appeared once. The chain links TRBV19 to TRBJ2-1; weak D call: TRBD2 (6 bases). CDR1 and CDR2 from the germline V gene are LNHDA and SQIVND (reference sequence). This CDR3 comprises 15 residues. The V gene lost 7 bases and the J gene lost 0 bases, with 13 bases spanning the gap. Written as DNA, the CDR3 is TGTGCCAGTAATCGGGTAGCGGACTCCTACAATGAGCAGTTCTTC. Translation gives CASNRVADSYNEQFF.

V usage is TRBV6-1 and J usage is TRBJ2-6; tentatively, D is TRBD2 (6 bases). CDR1 and CDR2 from the germline V gene are MNHNS and SASEGT. The CDR3 runs to 15 residues. V was clipped by 6 bases and J by 0 bases, with 9 bases between them. For the CDR3, the DNA is TGTGCCAGCAGGGGACTCAACTCTGGGGCCAACGTCCTGACTTTC. Protein sequence: CASRGLNSGANVLTF.

The J gene is TRBJ1-2, the V gene TRBV5-6; TRBD1 matches 10 bases. The CDR3 has 13 amino acids. Germline values: CDR1 SGHDT, CDR2 YYEEEE. The V and J ends lost 4 bases and 6 bases, in that order; junction bases with no gene match: 3. The CDR3 region has the DNA TGTGCCAGCAGCCCAGACAGGGGGCATGGCTACACCTTC. This translates into CASSPDRGHGYTF.

The DNA for the CDR3 is TGCGCCAGCAGCTTGCCCCAGGGGGGTACTGAAGCTTTCTTT. Its protein is CASSLPQGGTEAFF. The genes are TRBV5-1 and TRBJ1-1; 7 bases agree with TRBD1. V lost 1 base to trimming and J lost 5 bases; unmatched junction nucleotides: 5. CDR3 length equals 14 residues. CDR1 is SGHRS and CDR2 is YFSETQ in the germline V gene.

The V call is TRBV4-2, the J call TRBJ2-3; 16 bases match TRBD2. This CDR3 has 18 residues. CDR1 LGHNA and CDR2 YNFKEQ come from the germline V gene. Trimming cost V 0 bases and J 7 bases; bases outside gene matches: 7. CDR3 coding DNA: TGTGCCAGCAGCCAAGATCCGGGACTAGCGGGGGGGCTAAATACGCAGTATTTT. Translating it yields CASSQDPGLAGGLNTQYF.

This chain links TRBV12-5 with TRBJ2-7, with TRBD1 identical over 7 bases. Looked up from germline, CDR1 is LGHNT and CDR2 is FRNRAP. The CDR3 has 14 residues. Germline trimming cut 1 base from V and 2 bases from J; bases unmatched to any gene: 2. The CDR3 protein is CASGLGTGPYEQYF. CDR3 coding DNA: TGTGCTAGTGGTTTGGGGACAGGCCCCTACGAGCAGTACTTC.

This chain links TRBV19 with TRBJ1-1; D possibly corresponds to TRBD1 (5 bases). The V gene's germline CDR1 is LNHDA and CDR2 SQIVND (reference sequence). V was shortened by 3 bases and J by 9 bases, with 17 bases between the two germline ends. There are 14 residues in the CDR3. As DNA, the CDR3 is TGTGCCAGTAGTATGCTCCAGGGCGAAGACAAAGCTTTCTTT. Protein sequence: CASSMLQGEDKAFF.

This rearrangement joins TRBV7-9 to TRBJ2-1, with 11 bases fitting TRBD2. Trimming removed 0 bases from V and 5 bases from J; junction bases left unmatched: 3. Germline lookup yields CDR1 SEHNR and CDR2 FQNEAQ (reference sequence). The CDR3 runs 16 residues. DNA for the CDR3: TGTGCCAGCAGCTTAGCGAAGGGACTAGCGGACAATGAGCAGTTCTTC. This translates into CASSLAKGLADNEQFF. The variable domain in full, completed from reference TRBV7-9 and TRBJ2-1, reads DTGVSQNPRHKITKRGQNVTFRCDPISEHNRLYWYRQTLGQGPEFLTYFQNEAQLEKSRLLSDRFSAERPKGSFSTLEIQRTEQGDSAMYLCASSLAKGLADNEQFFGPGTRLTVL.

The chain recombines TRBV7-2 with TRBJ1-4; 7 bases line up with TRBD1. The germline gives CDR1 SGHTA, CDR2 FQGNSA. The CDR3 has 16 amino acids. V shed 5 bases, J shed 1 base, and the junction held 7 bases outside the gene matches. CDR3 protein: CASSTQTGITNEKLFF. CDR3 DNA: TGTGCCAGCAGCACACAGACAGGGATAACTAATGAAAAACTGTTTTTT.

This clone was picked up one time. The V and J genes are TRBV7-9 and TRBJ2-3; 12 nucleotides align to TRBD2. V lost 5 bases and J lost 5; bases outside the gene matches: 8. The CDR3 is 16 amino acids. Germline values: CDR1 SEHNR, CDR2 FQNEAQ (reference sequence). The CDR3 region is CASSPASGGALDTQYF. The CDR3 DNA follows: TGTGCCAGCAGCCCTGCTAGCGGGGGGGCGTTAGATACGCAGTATTTT.

The rearrangement links TRBV30 to TRBJ2-2; 8 bases align to TRBD2. V gave up 5 bases and J gave up 5 bases; unmatched junction bases: 7. The CDR3 consists of 14 residues. Germline-derived CDR1 and CDR2 are GTSNPN and SVGIG (reference sequence). The CDR3 here is CAWHRGGGTGELFF. The CDR3 DNA reads as TGTGCCTGGCACCGGGGGGGAGGAACCGGGGAGCTGTTTTTT.

V gene TRBV7-9 combines with J gene TRBJ2-2; D unclear. Trimming cost V 4 bases and J 4 bases, with 13 bases left between them. Germline CDR1 SEHNR, CDR2 FQNEAQ (reference sequence). There are 15 residues in the CDR3. The CDR3 DNA reads as TGTGCCAGCAGCTCATCGACCCGAGGCACCGGGGAGCTGTTTTTT. This encodes CASSSSTRGTGELFF.

V is TRBV6-1 and J is TRBJ2-3, with D possibly TRBD2 on 5 matching bases. Germline values: CDR1 MNHNS, CDR2 SASEGT. This CDR3 comprises 13 residues. Between the trimmed V and J ends, which lost 7 bases and 0 bases, there was a span of 8 bases. Written as DNA, the CDR3 is TGTGCCAGCACGCGGACTAGCACAGATACGCAGTATTTT. The encoded protein is CASTRTSTDTQYF.

The chain couples TRBV19 to TRBJ2-1, with 10 bases fitting TRBD2. The length of the CDR3 is 14 residues. Germline CDR1 and CDR2: LNHDA and SQIVND (reference sequence). J was trimmed by 3 bases and V by 6 bases; bases with no gene match: 2. CDR3: CASRLAGIYNEQFF. CDR3 sequence (DNA): TGTGCCAGTAGACTAGCGGGGATCTACAATGAGCAGTTCTTC.

V gene TRBV5-1 combines with J gene TRBJ2-1, with TRBD2 matching over 11 bases. The length of the CDR3 is 15 residues. CDR1 is SGHRS, CDR2 YFSETQ, per germline. V shed 3 bases and J 9 bases; nucleotides not matched to a gene: 8. DNA of the CDR3: TGCGCCAGCAGCTCGGGGACTAGCGGTATCAGTGAGCAGTTCTTC. As protein: CASSSGTSGISEQFF.

The rearrangement uses TRBV4-1 and TRBJ2-5; possibly TRBD2 for D (7 bases). CDR3 length equals 16 residues. Trimming removed 4 bases at V and 2 bases at J, with 17 bases between. Germline assignment: CDR1 MGHRA and CDR2 YSYEKL. DNA of the CDR3: TGCGCCAGCAGCCGGGCCTCCGGGGGGCATCAAGAGACCCAGTACTTC. Translating it yields CASSRASGGHQETQYF.

The V and J genes are TRBV19 and TRBJ1-1; D possibly corresponds to TRBD1 (6 bases). Trimming shortened V by 1 base and J by 4 bases, and 13 bases separated the two germline ends. Germline CDR1 LNHDA, CDR2 SQIVND (reference sequence). The CDR3 covers 15 residues. This CDR3 reads CASSIVGGGGTEAFF. The CDR3 DNA reads as TGTGCCAGTAGTATAGTTGGGGGCGGTGGCACTGAAGCTTTCTTT.

This clone was observed a few times. The V and J genes are TRBV9 and TRBJ2-7; D possibly corresponds to TRBD2 (7 bases). CDR3 length: 15 residues. Per germline, CDR1 SGDLS and CDR2 YYNGEE. V gave up 6 bases and J gave up 4 bases, with 20 bases separating them. CDR3 nucleotides: TGTGCCAGCACCCCCGACCGGGGGGCGTGTTACGAGCAGTACTTC. It encodes CASTPDRGACYEQYF.

The chain couples TRBV7-2 to TRBJ1-3; D remains ambiguous. Germline assignment: CDR1 SGHTA and CDR2 FQGNSA. The CDR3 has 15 amino acids. The ends were cut back, 1 base at V and 4 bases at J, with 11 bases in the middle. The CDR3 DNA reads as TGTGCCAGCAGCTTAGGCTGGGGAGCCGGAAACACCATATATTTT. Its translation is CASSLGWGAGNTIYF.

The count of this clone is one. V gene TRBV29-1 combines with J gene TRBJ2-3; 9 bases map to TRBD2. CDR1 and CDR2 from the germline V gene are SQVTM and ANQGSEA. The junction had 7 bases not matched to a gene; V was cut back by 4 bases and J by 2 bases. This CDR3 spans 15 amino acids. CDR3: CSVAPAGGHTDTQYF. The CDR3 region has the DNA TGCAGCGTTGCCCCGGCGGGGGGGCACACAGATACGCAGTATTTT.

The V and J genes are TRBV27 and TRBJ2-2, with D possibly matching TRBD1 (5 bases). The germline V and J ends were trimmed by 6 bases and 9 bases, with 17 bases remaining between them. The CDR3 length is 14 residues. In germline, CDR1 is MNHEY, CDR2 SMNVEV (reference sequence). CDR3 DNA: TGTGCCAGCAGGAAGCAGGGTATCGTAAGGGAGCTGTTTTTT. It is translated as CASRKQGIVRELFF.

The rearrangement links TRBV7-9 to TRBJ1-6; the D is unclear. Germline V CDR1 and CDR2: SEHNR, FQNEAQ (reference sequence). The CDR3 has 14 residues. The V end was cut by 0 bases, the J end by 5 bases, with 5 bases between. Here the CDR3 reads CASSLADNNSPLHF. CDR3 DNA: TGTGCCAGCAGCTTAGCCGACAATAATTCACCCCTCCACTTT.

The chain uses TRBV7-9 and TRBJ2-1, with 11 bases lining up with TRBD2. Per the germline V gene, CDR1 is SEHNR and CDR2 is FQNEAQ (reference sequence). With 2 bases clipped from V and 4 bases from J, the junction kept 4 bases outside the gene matches. CDR3 length: 16 residues. The CDR3: CASSLRLAGIYNEQFF. The CDR3 region has the DNA TGTGCCAGCAGCTTAAGACTAGCGGGGATTTACAATGAGCAGTTCTTC. Complete variable domain (other parts from reference TRBV7-9 and TRBJ2-1): DTGVSQNPRHKITKRGQNVTFRCDPISEHNRLYWYRQTLGQGPEFLTYFQNEAQLEKSRLLSDRFSAERPKGSFSTLEIQRTEQGDSAMYLCASSLRLAGIYNEQFFGPGTRLTVL.

The rearrangement joins TRBV18 to TRBJ2-7, with a tentative D call TRBD1 (6 bases). Between the trimmed V and J ends, which lost 1 base and 4 bases, there was a span of 8 bases. The CDR3 covers 13 residues. Looked up from germline, CDR1 is KGHSH and CDR2 is LQKENI. CDR3 loop: CASSPLRGYEQYF. The CDR3 DNA follows: TGTGCCAGCTCACCACTAAGGGGGTACGAGCAGTACTTC.

The chain is built from TRBV5-1 and TRBJ1-4; the match to TRBD1 covers 7 bases. Germline V lookup: CDR1 SGHRS, CDR2 YFSETQ. The CDR3 consists of 14 residues. J lost 5 bases, V lost 0 bases, and 1 base had no gene match. The CDR3 protein is CASSLARGNEKLFF. DNA for the CDR3: TGCGCCAGCAGCTTGGCCAGGGGGAATGAAAAACTGTTTTTT.

The chain combines TRBV5-1 with TRBJ2-1; 10 nucleotides agree with TRBD2. This CDR3 has 17 residues. Germline V gene lookup returns CDR1 SGHRS and CDR2 YFSETQ. The trim removed 0 bases at V and 0 bases at J, leaving 3 bases unmatched. The DNA for the CDR3 is TGCGCCAGCAGCTTGGTGGCTAGCGGGAGCTCCTACAATGAGCAGTTCTTC. Translating it yields CASSLVASGSSYNEQFF. Complete variable domain (other parts from reference TRBV5-1 and TRBJ2-1): KAGVTQTPRYLIKTRGQQVTLSCSPISGHRSVSWYQQTPGQGLQFLFEYFSETQRNKGNFPGRFSGRQFSNSRSEMNVSTLELGDSALYLCASSLVASGSSYNEQFFGPGTRLTVL.

CDR3 in amino acids: CASSPPGLAEANTGELFF. DNA for the CDR3: TGTGCCAGCTCACCACCCGGACTAGCGGAGGCGAACACCGGGGAGCTGTTTTTT. This chain uses TRBV18 with TRBJ2-2; 10 bases are shared with TRBD2. Unmatched junction bases numbered 4, after V lost 0 bases and J lost 0 bases. The length of the CDR3 is 18 residues. The germline CDR1 and CDR2 sequences are KGHSH and LQKENI.

This clone was detected once. The chain carries TRBV19 and TRBJ1-2; TRBD1 might be the D (6 bases). The germline V gene has CDR1 LNHDA and CDR2 SQIVND (reference sequence). The V and J ends lost 3 bases and 6 bases respectively, with 14 bases between them. The CDR3 has 14 residues. The CDR3 reads CASSMARGVNGYTF. The CDR3, as DNA: TGTGCCAGTAGTATGGCCAGGGGAGTGAATGGCTACACCTTC. Combining the CDR3 with reference TRBV19 and TRBJ1-2 gives the whole variable domain DGGITQSPKYLFRKEGQNVTLSCEQNLNHDAMYWYRQDPGQGLRLIYYSQIVNDFQKGDIAEGYSVSREKKESFPLTVTSAQKNPTAFYLCASSMARGVNGYTFGSGTRLTVV.

V and J are TRBV27 and TRBJ2-5; the match to TRBD2 covers 11 bases. Germline CDR1 is MNHEY and CDR2 is SMNVEV (reference sequence). The V and J ends lost 5 bases and 4 bases, in that order; junction bases with no gene match: 12. This CDR3 comprises 17 residues. CDR3 amino acids: CASSLRLAGNFRETQYF. In DNA form, the CDR3 reads TGTGCCAGCAGTCTACGACTAGCGGGGAACTTCCGAGAGACCCAGTACTTC.

Details on this clone: Compared with germline, one end of the junction differs, possibly owing to a read error. This rearrangement joins TRBV5-4 to TRBJ2-5; D is possibly TRBD2 (5 bases). This CDR3 has 12 residues. The germline CDR1 and CDR2 sequences are SGHNT and YYREEE (reference sequence). CDR3 sequence (DNA): TGTGTCAGCAGCCGAGGGATGGAGACCCAGTACTTC. Protein sequence: CVSSRGMETQYF.